Below are 7 T cell receptor beta chains sequenced from a single sample in a study of metastatic and nonmetastatic thyroid tumors. Treatment of any kind had been given to no patient before thyroid surgery. TCRdb re-called the PCR reads through MiXCR. The table includes 20,000 to 25,000 clones, 15% to 19% detected once. Sequencing was performed on blood. The source of these receptors is a female donor with papillary thyroid cancer or a benign thyroid nodule (not recorded which). Some clones in this sample may be carry-over from other donors' samples.

This clone was counted only a few times. One base away lies a much larger clone, so this may be a sequencing read error. The identical CDR3 is also encoded by other nucleotide sequences in the sample. CDR3 sequence reads: CASSLAGANVLTF. For the CDR3, the DNA is TGTGCCAGCAGCTTAGCTGGTGCCAACGTCCTGACTTTC. The chain has TRBV7-9 and TRBJ2-6; no definite D call. Germline CDR1 SEHNR, CDR2 FQNEAQ (reference sequence). The CDR3 is made up of 13 amino acids.

This clone was picked up many times. The chain links TRBV5-8 to TRBJ2-5; TRBD2 might be the D (5 bases). The CDR3 is 13 residues long. The germline CDR1 and CDR2 sequences are SGHTS and YDEGEE. V was trimmed by 3 bases and J by 5 bases, leaving 11 bases between them. CDR3 DNA: TGTGCCAGCAGCTCTAGCCCGGTGGAGACCCAGTACTTC. This codes for CASSSSPVETQYF.

By share, this clone ranks as medium-sized (0.01 to 0.1%). V and J are TRBV28 and TRBJ2-7, with 7 bases identical to TRBD1. CDR3 length: 14 amino acids. CDR1 and CDR2 from the germline V gene are MDHEN and SYDVKM. Unmatched junction bases numbered 7, after V lost 3 bases and J lost 5 bases. The CDR3 bases are TGTGCCAGCAGTTTTGCGACAGGGTTCAACGAGCAGTACTTC. This encodes CASSFATGFNEQYF.

This clone has a count of ten or more. This chain joins TRBV20-1 and TRBJ1-5; 9 bases line up with TRBD1. The CDR3 sequence is 14 residues long. Germline trimming cut 3 bases from V and 5 bases from J; bases unmatched to any gene: 5. CDR1 DFQATT and CDR2 SNEGSKA come from the germline V gene (reference sequence). The CDR3 protein is CSARDRGGYQPQHF. The CDR3 bases are TGCAGTGCTAGGGACAGGGGTGGGTATCAGCCCCAGCATTTT.

A few counts support this clone. The gene calls are TRBV28 and TRBJ1-6, with D possibly being TRBD1 (5 bases). The V end was cut by 0 bases, the J end by 5 bases, with 8 bases between. This CDR3 region has 15 residues. Germline V gives CDR1 MDHEN, CDR2 SYDVKM. Here the CDR3 reads CASSLWTANNSPLHF. The CDR3 nucleotides are TGTGCCAGCAGTTTATGGACAGCCAATAATTCACCCCTCCACTTT.

The rearrangement joins TRBV11-2 to TRBJ2-7, with 8 bases that match TRBD1. The CDR3 consists of 16 residues. The germline V gene has CDR1 SGHAT and CDR2 FQNNGV. The J segment lost 2 bases and the V segment lost 3 bases, leaving 9 bases of the junction unmatched. The CDR3 spells CASSLRADRVTYEQYF. The CDR3 DNA reads TGTGCCAGCAGCTTGAGGGCGGACAGGGTTACCTACGAGCAGTACTTC.

Remarks on this clone: At one end the junction does not follow the germline gene, possibly because of a read error. The same CDR3 is also encoded by other DNA sequences in this sample. V usage is TRBV28 and J usage is TRBJ1-5; 8 positions agree with TRBD1. The CDR3 runs 17 residues. Germline lookup yields CDR1 MDHEN and CDR2 SYDVKM. CDR3 DNA: TGTGCCAGTAGTTCCTCAGGGGGCGGATATAGCAACCAGCCCCAGCATTTT. It is translated as CASSSSGGGYSNQPQHF.